This T cell receptor (beta chain) was sequenced in a study of blood T cell repertoires in COVID-19. Study as a whole: Donors in the United States, Italy and Spain gave samples during acute or convalescent COVID-19. PBMCs, B-cell-depleted T cells, or T cells were the source of the cDNA or gDNA that made up the material.

This clone was observed a single time. Per the original methods: For nucleated cells, counts were estimated from reference gene primer amplification. Method: immunoSEQ multiplex PCR; TCRdb's copy keeps in-frame clones and lacks some. V and J calls and clone size follow that table, whereas D and trimming were derived from the DNA. Here the sample spans 300,000 to 400,000 clones, around nine tenths being singletons. The germline V and J ends were trimmed by 0 bases and 3 bases, with 16 bases remaining between them. From germline, CDR1 is WNHNN and CDR2 SYGVQD (reference sequence). This CDR3 comprises 17 residues.

J is TRBJ2-3 and V is TRBV10-1, with D possibly matching TRBD2 (6 bases). This receptor was taken from a woman between 18 and 29 years old who had recovered from COVID-19. The sequenced material came from peripheral blood. The CDR3 DNA reads as TGCGCCAGCAGTGAGTCGGGTTCGGGAGTACGGACAGATACGCAGTATTTT. Protein: CASSESGSGVRTDTQYF.